These 20 T cell receptor beta chains originate from one sample sequenced in a study of regulatory T cells in long-lasting Graves disease. Described time point: persistent/refractory GD, antithyroid drugs over 5 years with positive TRAb. PBMCs provided the RNA from which the TCR library was made. HTBI primers from iRepertoire and Arm-PCR of CDR3 regions yielded the TCR beta libraries. TCRdb used MiXCR to reprocess the multiplex PCR reads, holding one entry per CDR3 protein. Among some 370,000 distinct CDR3 sequences listed, approximately 25% were seen once. The sample was peripheral blood mononuclear cells (PBMCs), taken when the disease was refractory, from a patient treated with antithyroid drugs. Source of these receptors: a woman aged 40 to 55 with Graves disease.

This clonotype has only a few counts. The V call is TRBV20-1, the J call TRBJ2-1, with TRBD2 matching 10 bases. Germline V CDR1 and CDR2: DFQATT, SNEGSKA (reference sequence). Trimming took 6 bases from V and 8 from J; bases not matched to a gene: 10. The length of the CDR3 is 14 residues. The CDR3, as DNA: TGCAGTGCCAGAACGGGACTAGCGACCCATGAGCAGTTCTTC. Protein sequence: CSARTGLATHEQFF.

As for this clonotype: A much larger clone lies one base from this, so it may be a read error. In nucleotides, the CDR3 is TGTGCCAGCAACCCCAAAGGACAGGGTTTGACCGGGGAGCTGTTTTTT. It encodes CASNPKGQGLTGELFF. The chain couples TRBV11-1 to TRBJ2-2, with TRBD1 matching over 8 bases. Germline CDR1 reads SGHAT; CDR2 reads FQDESV (reference sequence). J gave up 5 bases and V 7 bases, and 12 bases lay outside the gene matches. The CDR3 extends over 16 amino acids.

This clonotype was recorded many times. V is TRBV12-3 or TRBV12-4 and J is TRBJ1-2, with 10 bases identical to TRBD1. This CDR3 contains 17 residues. The V segment lost 4 bases and the J segment 3 bases; nucleotides outside the gene matches: 11. The CDR3 coding sequence is TGTGCCAGCAGTTCGAAGAGAGACAGGGGGCTCGACTATGGCTACACCTTC. As protein: CASSSKRDRGLDYGYTF.

This clonotype has just one count. A read error is likely here: a far larger clone is one base away. The chain recombines TRBV12-3 or TRBV12-4 with TRBJ1-5; 9 bases are shared with TRBD1. This CDR3 has 14 amino acids. After removal of 7 bases from V and 6 bases from J, the junction contained 7 bases not matched to a gene. DNA for the CDR3: TGTGCCAGCACCGGGACAGGGAGGGGTCAGCCCCAGCATTTT. Amino acid sequence: CASTGTGRGQPQHF.

This clonotype occurred a few times. The chain recombines TRBV6-5 with TRBJ2-7; TRBD1 matches 8 bases. The V gene end was trimmed by 2 bases and the J gene end by 3 bases; junction bases not matched to a gene: 6. CDR3 length: 15 residues. Germline CDR1 is MNHEY and CDR2 is SVGAGI. CDR3 bases: TGTGCCAGCAGTTACGGGACAGGTAGCTACTACGAGCAGTACTTC. Encoded protein: CASSYGTGSYYEQYF.

This clonotype was picked up a small number of times. The chain has TRBV5-1 and TRBJ1-4; D remains ambiguous. V lost 4 bases and J lost 5, with 15 bases in between. This CDR3 has 15 amino acids. Germline assignment: CDR1 SGHRS and CDR2 YFSETQ. CDR3 protein: CASSADGDLNEKLFF. The DNA for the CDR3 is TGCGCCAGCAGCGCCGACGGAGACCTAAATGAAAAACTGTTTTTT.

About this clonotype itself: A junction boundary mismatches the germline segment, possibly from a read error. The J gene is TRBJ1-1, the V gene TRBV5-4, with 7 bases lining up with TRBD1. This CDR3 is 15 amino acids long. The V gene's germline CDR1 is SGHNT and CDR2 YYREEE (reference sequence). For the CDR3, the DNA is TGTGCCAACAGCCAACCTTCGACACAGGGGACTGAAGCTTTCTTT. Its translation: CANSQPSTQGTEAFF.

The V and J genes are TRBV6-1 and TRBJ2-7; weak D call: TRBD1 (6 bases). The germline V and J ends were trimmed by 3 bases and 2 bases, with 11 bases remaining between them. The length of the CDR3 is 14 residues. Per germline, CDR1 MNHNS and CDR2 SASEGT. The CDR3 region is CASSEGHHTYEQYF. The CDR3 nucleotides read TGTGCCAGCAGTGAGGGACACCATACCTACGAGCAGTACTTC.

The rearrangement links TRBV28 to TRBJ2-3; 13 bases are shared with TRBD2. The CDR3 extends over 16 amino acids. Germline CDR1 is MDHEN and CDR2 is SYDVKM. Losses at the gene ends were 5 bases for V and 6 bases for J; bases not matched to a gene: 8. DNA of the CDR3: TGTGCCAGCAGTCCGTGGACTAGCGGGAGTTCGGATACGCAGTATTTT. Its protein product is CASSPWTSGSSDTQYF.

This chain's CDR3 is CAHAGTGGYEQFF. The CDR3 DNA follows: TGTGCCCACGCCGGGACAGGGGGCTATGAGCAGTTCTTC. The chain has TRBV10-3 and TRBJ2-1; 12 bases are shared with TRBD1. V dropped 11 bases and J dropped 8; count of bases not matched to a gene: 7. This CDR3 has 13 residues. CDR1 is ENHRY and CDR2 is SYGVKD in the germline V gene.

This clonotype was counted at least ten times. The CDR3 coding sequence is TGCAGTGCTAGATTGACAGGGAAGAACACTGAAGCTTTCTTT. This sequence encodes CSARLTGKNTEAFF. The chain carries TRBV20-1 and TRBJ1-1; 7 bases fit TRBD1. The CDR3 runs 14 residues. The germline V gene has CDR1 DFQATT and CDR2 SNEGSKA (reference sequence). Trimming took 2 bases from V and 1 from J; bases not matched to a gene: 4.

The sample holds a few counts of this clonotype. This chain joins TRBV29-1 and TRBJ1-1, with D tentatively TRBD1 (5 bases). With 6 bases removed from V and 2 bases from J, the gap between germline ends came to 16 bases. Germline V gives CDR1 SQVTM, CDR2 ANQGSEA. CDR3 length: 14 residues. The CDR3 DNA follows: TGCAGCGTCAGGGACGGACCCATCAACACTGAAGCTTTCTTT. Protein sequence: CSVRDGPINTEAFF.

V and J are TRBV3-1 and TRBJ1-5; no clear D gene. Looked up from germline, CDR1 is LGHDT and CDR2 is YNNKEL (reference sequence). Trimming stripped 0 bases from V and 6 bases from J, with 9 bases between. CDR3 size: 14 residues. The CDR3, as DNA: TGTGCCAGCAGCCAAGATCACTCTGGTCAGCCCCAGCATTTT. This codes for CASSQDHSGQPQHF.

This clonotype was found many times. V usage is TRBV28 and J usage is TRBJ2-7; 9 bases match TRBD1. Looked up from germline, CDR1 is MDHEN and CDR2 is SYDVKM. The length of the CDR3 is 15 residues. With 2 bases clipped from V and 5 bases from J, the junction kept 7 bases outside the gene matches. CDR3 sequence reads: CASSLLGQGVHEQYF. The CDR3 bases are TGTGCCAGCAGTTTACTGGGACAGGGTGTCCACGAGCAGTACTTC.

The CDR3, as DNA: TGTGCCAGCAGTCCTCAGTGGGTTTCGGCTGGAAACACCATATATTTT. Residues: CASSPQWVSAGNTIYF. The chain has TRBV28 and TRBJ1-3; D is unresolved. CDR1 and CDR2 from the germline V gene are MDHEN and SYDVKM. The CDR3 runs 16 residues. Deletions cut 5 bases from V and 2 bases from J, with 16 bases between. Drawing the rest from reference TRBV28 and TRBJ1-3, the complete variable domain is DVKVTQSSRYLVKRTGEKVFLECVQDMDHENMFWYRQDPGLGLRLIYFSYDVKMKEKGDIPEGYSVSREKKERFSLILESASTNQTSMYLCASSPQWVSAGNTIYFGEGSWLTVV.

The chain joins TRBV29-1 to TRBJ1-1, with D unresolved. Germline V gene sequence: CDR1 SQVTM, CDR2 ANQGSEA. This CDR3 spans 12 amino acids. The V end lost 3 bases, the J end lost 5 bases, and 10 bases lay between the germline ends. CDR3 residues: CSVEGIGTEAFF. CDR3 DNA sequence: TGCAGCGTTGAGGGGATAGGTACTGAAGCTTTCTTT.

This clonotype was counted many times. This rearrangement joins TRBV6-5 to TRBJ2-7; D is possibly TRBD2 (6 bases). The ends were cut back, 2 bases at V and 0 bases at J, with 20 bases in the middle. The CDR3 contains 18 residues. Germline values: CDR1 MNHEY, CDR2 SVGAGI. CDR3 loop: CASSYTTTGEALSYEQYF. The CDR3 DNA follows: TGTGCCAGCAGTTACACCACAACGGGGGAGGCCCTCTCCTACGAGCAGTACTTC.

This clonotype has at least ten counts. The chain links TRBV27 to TRBJ2-2; 11 bases agree with TRBD2. The CDR3 contains 16 residues. Germline V gives CDR1 MNHEY, CDR2 SMNVEV (reference sequence). Losses at the gene ends were 3 bases for V and 6 bases for J; bases not matched to a gene: 6. CDR3 sequence: CASSLEPGLAAGELFF. The CDR3 region has the DNA TGTGCCAGCAGTTTGGAACCGGGACTAGCGGCCGGGGAGCTGTTTTTT.

This chain links TRBV5-1 with TRBJ2-1, with 15 nucleotides matching TRBD2. Germline CDR1 SGHRS, CDR2 YFSETQ. J gave up 2 bases and V 0 bases, and 3 bases lay outside the gene matches. There are 18 residues in the CDR3. DNA of the CDR3: TGCGCCAGCAGCTTGGCGGGACTAGCGGGAGGAGCCTACAATGAGCAGTTCTTC. Residues: CASSLAGLAGGAYNEQFF.

The genes are TRBV19 and TRBJ1-5; 9 bases are a match to TRBD1. The germline V gene has CDR1 LNHDA and CDR2 SQIVND (reference sequence). The CDR3 extends over 15 amino acids. The V segment lost 3 bases and the J segment 6 bases; nucleotides outside the gene matches: 6. The CDR3 is CASSIWDRAGQPQHF. The CDR3 DNA sequence: TGTGCCAGTAGTATTTGGGACAGGGCAGGTCAGCCCCAGCATTTT.